This T cell receptor (beta chain) was obtained from a study of shared clonotypes between healthy human individuals. Data came from immunoSEQ multiplex PCR; TCRdb stores just in-frame clones and leaves some out. Found here are approximately 470,000 clones, 65% to 85% of them singletons; the top ten hold over 9.5%. This CDR3 is 18 amino acids long. V was cut by 5 bases and J by 9 bases, with 29 bases left in between. From germline, CDR1 is SEHNR and CDR2 FQNEAQ (reference sequence). This chain uses TRBV7-9 with TRBJ1-3; a possible D gene is TRBD1 (5 bases). This sequence was found in a woman in her thirties or forties in good health. Some clones in this sample may be carry-over from other donors' samples. Sequenced: PBMCs. This CDR3 is CASSPRPDSESLEGTIYF. As DNA, the CDR3 is TGTGCCAGCAGCCCCCGGCCTGACAGCGAATCTCTGGAAGGCACCATATATTTT.